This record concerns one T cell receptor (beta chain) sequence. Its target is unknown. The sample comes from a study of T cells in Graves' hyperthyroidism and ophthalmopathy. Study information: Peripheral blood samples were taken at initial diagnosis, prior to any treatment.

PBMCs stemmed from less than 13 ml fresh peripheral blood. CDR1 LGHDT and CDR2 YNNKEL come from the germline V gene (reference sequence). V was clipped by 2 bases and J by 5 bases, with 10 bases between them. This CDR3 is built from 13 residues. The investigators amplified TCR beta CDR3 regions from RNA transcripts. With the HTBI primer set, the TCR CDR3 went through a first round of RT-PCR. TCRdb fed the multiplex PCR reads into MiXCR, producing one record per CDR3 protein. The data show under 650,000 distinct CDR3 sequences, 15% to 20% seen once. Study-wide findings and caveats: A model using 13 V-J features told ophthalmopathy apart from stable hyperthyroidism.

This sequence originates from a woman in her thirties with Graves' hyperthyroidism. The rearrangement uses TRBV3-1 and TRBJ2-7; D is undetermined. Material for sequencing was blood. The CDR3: CASSQRVPDEQYF. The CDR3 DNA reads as TGTGCCAGCAGCCAACGGGTCCCCGACGAGCAGTACTTC.